The sequence of this T cell receptor beta chain was determined in a study of CD8 T cells in Susac syndrome. Regarding the study as a whole: Individuals included in the TCR sequencing and HLA analysis were acknowledged by the study to be relatively few in number.

V shed 6 bases, J shed 1 base, and the junction held 6 bases outside the gene matches. CDR1 and CDR2 (germline): DFQATT, SNEGSKA (reference sequence). The CDR3 consists of 14 residues. Sequencing of TCR beta covered CD8+ and CD4+ T cells obtained from blood. TEMRA cells were FACS-enriched and CD8+ and CD4+ T cells negatively isolated. Random hexamers were used to reverse transcribe an amount of about 0.5 to 1 ug RNA. An immunoSEQ multiplex PCR amplified TCR beta CDR3 over 54 Vbeta and 13 Jbeta. TCRdb itself ran the immunoSEQ multiplex PCR reads through MiXCR, one entry per CDR3 protein. The top ten hold approximately 0.11% of the sample, which has about 140,000 distinct CDR3 sequences, 90% to 95% seen once. Turning to this clonotype: No antigen is known for it.

The sequenced material came from CD4+ T cells from PBMCs. The J gene is TRBJ1-1, the V gene TRBV20-1; 9 bases are shared with TRBD1. This sequence was found in a human donor with multiple sclerosis. The CDR3, as DNA: TGCAGTGCCCCGGACAGGGGAGCGAACACTGAAGCTTTCTTT. Translated, it gives CSAPDRGANTEAFF.